The 24 T cell receptor beta chains reported below all come from one sample, sequenced in a study of memory CD4+ T cells and cytomegalovirus serostatus. Sequencing used immunoSEQ multiplex PCR; TCRdb keeps in-frame clones, though not all of them. The sample holds 30,000 to 40,000 clones, around 78% seen once. Single viable CD3+CD4+CD8-CD45RO+ cells were sorted as the memory CD4+ T cells. The source material was memory CD4+ T cells from blood. All receptors derive from an adult in good health and CMV-seronegative.

The chain couples TRBV19 to TRBJ1-2; perhaps TRBD1 as D (5 bases). The CDR3 runs 16 residues. Trimming removed 5 bases from V and 0 bases from J, with 16 bases in between. Per the germline V gene, CDR1 is LNHDA and CDR2 is SQIVND (reference sequence). The CDR3 DNA follows: TGTGCCAGTAGTGCCTCCGGGACGTCCGCTAACTATGGCTACACCTTC. Translating gives CASSASGTSANYGYTF.

The chain is built from TRBV9 and TRBJ2-7, with D unresolved. Per the germline V gene, CDR1 is SGDLS and CDR2 is YYNGEE. V lost 0 bases to trimming and J lost 1 base, with 8 bases between them. The CDR3 covers 14 residues. The CDR3: CASSVGATSYEQYF. The CDR3 region has the DNA TGTGCCAGCAGCGTAGGTGCGACTTCCTACGAGCAGTACTTC. Filled out from reference TRBV9 and TRBJ2-7, the complete variable domain reads DSGVTQTPKHLITATGQRVTLRCSPRSGDLSVYWYQQSLDQGLQFLIQYYNGEERAKGNILERFSAQQFPDLHSELNLSSLELGDSALYFCASSVGATSYEQYFGPGTRLTVT.

The chain couples TRBV10-3 to TRBJ2-5, with D possibly matching TRBD1 (5 bases). Looked up from germline, CDR1 is ENHRY and CDR2 is SYGVKD. The V gene lost 4 bases and the J gene lost 4 bases, with 13 bases spanning the gap. CDR3 length equals 14 residues. The chain's CDR3 is CAISGTSPGETQYF. For the CDR3, the DNA is TGTGCCATCAGTGGGACATCCCCGGGAGAGACCCAGTACTTC.

The chain recombines TRBV18 with TRBJ1-1; D unclear. Germline lookup yields CDR1 KGHSH and CDR2 LQKENI. The CDR3 spans 13 residues. Trimming cost V 9 bases and J 4 bases, with 15 bases left between them. Here the CDR3 DNA reads TGTGCCAGTAAGGTTCGGGTTGGCACTGAAGCTTTCTTT. It codes for CASKVRVGTEAFF.

The chain has TRBV21-1 and TRBJ2-7; TRBD1, as called in the table, went unchecked against the DNA. TRBV21-1 is recorded as a pseudogene. The CDR3 runs 16 residues. The DNA for the CDR3 is TGTGCCAGCAGCTCAACGACAGGGAGCATCTCCTACGAGCAGTACTTC. It yields the protein CASSSTTGSISYEQYF.

The rearrangement uses TRBV6-5 and TRBJ1-1; 9 positions agree with TRBD1. J lost 5 bases, V lost 6 bases, and 10 bases had no gene match. The CDR3 contains 15 residues. CDR1 and CDR2 (germline): MNHEY, SVGAGI. Here the CDR3 reads CASRTTGQGKTEAFF. CDR3 bases: TGTGCCAGCAGAACAACCGGACAGGGGAAGACTGAAGCTTTCTTT.

This clone was counted between two and nine times. The chain joins TRBV5-4 to TRBJ2-3; 8 nucleotides agree with TRBD2. V lost 3 bases and J lost 1; bases outside the gene matches: 7. Germline lookup yields CDR1 SGHNT and CDR2 YYREEE (reference sequence). CDR3 size: 16 residues. CDR3 bases: TGTGCCAGCAGCTCTGACGGGCGGGGGGGCACAGATACGCAGTATTTT. This translates into CASSSDGRGGTDTQYF.

The V and J genes are TRBV5-6 and TRBJ1-1; 8 bases match TRBD1. CDR1 and CDR2 (germline): SGHDT, YYEEEE. The CDR3 has 15 amino acids. V gave up 5 bases and J gave up 1 base; unmatched junction bases: 7. CDR3 sequence (DNA): TGTGCCAGCAGTCCCAACAGGGGGGAGAACACTGAAGCTTTCTTT. It yields the protein CASSPNRGENTEAFF. Supplemented by reference TRBV5-6 and TRBJ1-1, the full variable domain reads DAGVTQSPTHLIKTRGQQVTLRCSPKSGHDTVSWYQQALGQGPQFIFQYYEEEERQRGNFPDRFSGHQFPNYSSELNVNALLLGDSALYLCASSPNRGENTEAFFGQGTRLTVV.

The V and J genes are TRBV11-1 and TRBJ2-5; D unresolved. The CDR3 has 13 residues. CDR1 and CDR2 (germline): SGHAT, FQDESV (reference sequence). The V and J ends lost 0 bases and 5 bases respectively, with 7 bases between them. CDR3 in DNA: TGTGCCAGCAGCTTAGCTGGGCGGGAGACCCAGTACTTC. Encoded protein: CASSLAGRETQYF.

This chain links TRBV5-8 with TRBJ1-5, with D perhaps matching TRBD1 (6 bases). The CDR3 sequence is 15 residues long. V was cut by 5 bases and J by 2 bases, with 14 bases left in between. CDR1 and CDR2 (germline): SGHTS, YDEGEE. CDR3 region: CASRQGGSRNQPQHF. The DNA of the CDR3 is TGTGCCAGCAGGCAAGGGGGAAGTCGCAATCAGCCCCAGCATTTT.

Points on this clone: Germline is not matched at one junction end, which may reflect a read error. V is TRBV7-7 and J is TRBJ2-7, with unresolved D. This CDR3 has 14 amino acids. Germline V lookup: CDR1 SSHAT, CDR2 FNYEAQ (reference sequence). This CDR3 reads CASSRTYDSYEQYF. DNA of the CDR3: TGTGCTAGCAGCCGGACGTACGACTCCTACGAGCAGTACTTC.

This sequence joins TRBV5-1 and TRBJ1-5; TRBD1 is a possible D gene (6 bases). Germline CDR1 is SGHRS and CDR2 is YFSETQ. V shed 0 bases and J shed 7 bases, with 8 bases lying between them. The CDR3 is 13 amino acids. CDR3: CASSLEGGQPQHF. The CDR3 DNA reads TGCGCCAGCAGCTTGGAGGGGGGGCAGCCCCAGCATTTT.

The chain recombines TRBV14 with TRBJ2-1; no firm D call. Per the germline V gene, CDR1 is SGHDN and CDR2 is FVKESK. The CDR3 is 15 amino acids. Trimming left V 3 bases short and J 3 bases short, with 12 bases between. The CDR3 sequence: CASSQVGFHYNEQFF. Written as DNA, the CDR3 is TGTGCCAGCAGCCAGGTAGGGTTTCACTACAATGAGCAGTTCTTC.

The CDR3 sequence is CASSLETGPAYGYTF. In nucleotides, the CDR3 is TGCGCCAGCAGCTTGGAAACAGGGCCGGCCTATGGCTACACCTTC. This rearrangement joins TRBV5-1 to TRBJ1-2, with a possible D match to TRBD1 (6 bases). Germline-derived CDR1 and CDR2 are SGHRS and YFSETQ. Trimming stripped 0 bases from V and 4 bases from J, with 13 bases between. The CDR3 totals 15 residues.

The V and J genes are TRBV7-9 and TRBJ1-1; 10 positions match TRBD1. Germline CDR1 is SEHNR and CDR2 is FQNEAQ (reference sequence). Trimming took 1 base from V and 4 from J; bases not matched to a gene: 3. This CDR3 is built from 15 residues. The CDR3 is CASSLVGTGVTEAFF. The CDR3 coding sequence is TGTGCCAGCAGCTTAGTGGGGACAGGGGTCACTGAAGCTTTCTTT. The variable domain in full, completed from reference TRBV7-9 and TRBJ1-1, reads DTGVSQNPRHKITKRGQNVTFRCDPISEHNRLYWYRQTLGQGPEFLTYFQNEAQLEKSRLLSDRFSAERPKGSFSTLEIQRTEQGDSAMYLCASSLVGTGVTEAFFGQGTRLTVV.

The V and J genes are TRBV30 and TRBJ1-6; 8 bases are shared with TRBD1. CDR1 is GTSNPN, CDR2 SVGIG, per germline (reference sequence). This CDR3 is 15 amino acids long. The V segment lost 3 bases and the J segment 8 bases; nucleotides outside the gene matches: 9. CDR3 nucleotides: TGTGCCTGGAGGAACCGGGGACAGGAGTATTCACCCCTCCACTTT. The encoded protein is CAWRNRGQEYSPLHF.

The chain employs TRBV2 and TRBJ2-2; D uncertain. The CDR3 totals 14 residues. The germline V gene encodes CDR1 SNHLY and CDR2 FYNNEI. The ends were cut back, 7 bases at V and 1 base at J, with 10 bases in the middle. CDR3 protein: CASTGSGNTGELFF. Here the CDR3 DNA reads TGTGCCAGCACTGGATCGGGGAACACCGGGGAGCTGTTTTTT.

The genes are TRBV25-1 and TRBJ2-1; 11 bases line up with TRBD2. CDR1 is MGHDK, CDR2 SYGVNS, per germline. V was clipped by 4 bases and J by 5 bases; unmatched bases: 7. CDR3 size: 16 residues. Written as DNA, the CDR3 is TGTGCCAGCAGTGGGGCGGGACTAGCGGACGACAATGAGCAGTTCTTC. As protein: CASSGAGLADDNEQFF.

The chain carries TRBV14 and TRBJ2-7; D gene ambiguous. The germline V gene encodes CDR1 SGHDN and CDR2 FVKESK. The CDR3 consists of 11 residues. Trimming pared 4 bases from V and 3 bases from J, leaving 4 bases between. Here the CDR3 reads CASSRSYEQYF. The CDR3 nucleotides read TGTGCCAGCAGCCGCAGCTACGAGCAGTACTTC.

The rearrangement links TRBV28 to TRBJ2-3; TRBD1 is a possible D gene (5 bases). Germline V gene data show CDR1 as MDHEN and CDR2 as SYDVKM. V was clipped by 5 bases and J by 0 bases, with 12 bases between them. CDR3 length equals 15 residues. The CDR3 DNA follows: TGTGCCAGCAGTGCAGGGTGGTATAGCACAGATACGCAGTATTTT. Its translation: CASSAGWYSTDTQYF.

CDR3: CSAWDGNTEAFF. Here the CDR3 DNA reads TGCAGCGCCTGGGACGGGAACACTGAAGCTTTCTTT. The chain uses TRBV29-1 and TRBJ1-1; D possibly corresponds to TRBD1 (5 bases). The CDR3 runs 12 residues. With 7 bases removed from V and 1 base from J, the gap between germline ends came to 10 bases. The germline gives CDR1 SQVTM, CDR2 ANQGSEA.

V is TRBV6-5 and J is TRBJ1-1; D is unresolved. V lost 4 bases to trimming and J lost 3 bases, with 15 bases between them. Germline lookup yields CDR1 MNHEY and CDR2 SVGAGI. The CDR3 contains 15 residues. The CDR3, as DNA: TGTGCCAGCAGTTCCCAGGCTTTGGGGTACACTGAAGCTTTCTTT. As protein: CASSSQALGYTEAFF.

The chain combines TRBV5-1 with TRBJ2-1; D possibly matches TRBD1 or TRBD2 (6 bases each). Trimming removed 10 bases from V and 5 bases from J, with 22 bases in between. Germline values: CDR1 SGHRS, CDR2 YFSETQ. This CDR3 is 15 amino acids long. The CDR3 nucleotides read TGCGCCGGGACAATTCCAGCGGGCCCCAACAATGAGCAGTTCTTC. This gives the protein CAGTIPAGPNNEQFF.

The J gene is TRBJ2-1, the V gene TRBV7-8; D is unclear. V gave up 4 bases and J gave up 6 bases, with 16 bases separating them. Per germline, CDR1 SGHVS and CDR2 FQNEAQ. This CDR3 has 15 amino acids. For the CDR3, the DNA is TGTGCCAGCAGCTCCCCGGTAGCCCGGGCCAATGAGCAGTTCTTC. Encoded protein: CASSSPVARANEQFF. Full variable domain (missing parts from reference TRBV7-8 and TRBJ2-1): GAGVSQSPRYKVAKRGQDVALRCDPISGHVSLFWYQQALGQGPEFLTYFQNEAQLDKSGLPSDRFFAERPEGSVSTLKIQRTQQEDSAVYLCASSSPVARANEQFFGPGTRLTVL.